This record covers a single T cell receptor (beta chain). The antigen remains unidentified. Repertoires were generated with immunoSEQ multiplex PCR, while TCRdb's copy carries only in-frame clones and drops some. This table holds about 19,000 clones, roughly 78% found once. This entry is derived from a study of OX40 agonist ivuxolimab in advanced cancers. Study context: Patients were given ivuxolimab, an antibody that agonizes OX40 (CD134). Past anti-PD-1, anti-PD-L1 or anti-CTLA-4 therapy was accepted, and roughly 38% had received some. Findings and caveats of the study: Expanded clones were, on average, more numerous in CD8+ T cells than in CD4+.

Germline V gene lookup returns CDR1 LNHDA and CDR2 SQIVND (reference sequence). The CDR3 totals 12 residues. V lost 1 base, J lost 8 bases, and 8 bases lay in between. This receptor was obtained from an adult with an advanced solid tumor such as melanoma, head and neck, liver or kidney cancer. V is TRBV19 and J is TRBJ1-1; no clear D gene. Sequenced material: CD4+ or CD8+ T cells sorted from blood, taken in a trial of the OX40 agonist ivuxolimab. This chain's CDR3 is CASSIGAWEAFF. Written as DNA, the CDR3 is TGTGCCAGTAGTATAGGAGCTTGGGAAGCTTTCTTT.